The 5 T cell receptor beta chains below all came from one sample that was sequenced in a study of blood T cell repertoires in COVID-19. Clones were sequenced by immunoSEQ multiplex PCR, and TCRdb holds only the in-frame ones, with some missing. The sample yields under 50,000 clones, over 80% seen once. The source material was peripheral blood. These receptors were obtained from a middle-aged woman with acute or convalescent COVID-19.

The rearrangement joins TRBV6-6 to TRBJ1-2; a possible D gene is TRBD1 (5 bases). CDR3 size: 12 residues. Germline V gene lookup returns CDR1 MNHNY and CDR2 SVGAGI (reference sequence). Between the trimmed V and J ends, which lost 10 bases and 2 bases, there was a span of 11 bases. The CDR3 here is CATRQGNYGYTF. CDR3 in DNA: TGTGCCACCCGCCAGGGAAACTATGGCTACACCTTC.

The chain uses TRBV5-1 and TRBJ1-2; possible D gene TRBD1, 5 bases. The CDR3 extends over 13 amino acids. Between the trimmed V and J ends, which lost 4 bases and 4 bases, there was a span of 11 bases. CDR1 is SGHRS, CDR2 YFSETQ, per germline. The CDR3 spells CASSRGEGYGYTF. In nucleotides, the CDR3 is TGCGCCAGCAGCCGAGGGGAGGGCTATGGCTACACCTTC. Looking up the rest from reference TRBV5-1 and TRBJ1-2 gives the full variable domain: KAGVTQTPRYLIKTRGQQVTLSCSPISGHRSVSWYQQTPGQGLQFLFEYFSETQRNKGNFPGRFSGRQFSNSRSEMNVSTLELGDSALYLCASSRGEGYGYTFGSGTRLTVV.

The chain joins TRBV28 to TRBJ1-5; D remains ambiguous. Germline V gene sequence: CDR1 MDHEN, CDR2 SYDVKM. The CDR3 length is 16 residues. V gave up 3 bases and J gave up 1 base, with 13 bases separating them. In DNA, the CDR3 is TGTGCCAGCAGTTTCCTTTTAAGCCTGAGCAATCAGCCCCAGCATTTT. Protein product: CASSFLLSLSNQPQHF.

The chain joins TRBV18 to TRBJ1-2, with no clear D. The germline CDR1 and CDR2 sequences are KGHSH and LQKENI. This CDR3 comprises 14 residues. Deletions cut 4 bases from V and 4 bases from J, with 13 bases between. CDR3 nucleotides: TGTGCCAGCTCACGATTCGGGGAGGCCTATGGCTACACCTTC. Residues: CASSRFGEAYGYTF. The whole variable domain, remainder taken from reference TRBV18 and TRBJ1-2, is NAGVMQNPRHLVRRRGQEARLRCSPMKGHSHVYWYRQLPEEGLKFMVYLQKENIIDESGMPKERFSAEFPKEGPSILRIQQVVRGDSAAYFCASSRFGEAYGYTFGSGTRLTVV.

V gene TRBV5-6 combines with J gene TRBJ1-5, with 11 bases that match TRBD1. The CDR3 sequence is 15 residues long. J gave up 7 bases and V 4 bases, and 7 bases lay outside the gene matches. Germline V gene data show CDR1 as SGHDT and CDR2 as YYEEEE. CDR3 sequence (DNA): TGTGCCAGCAGCCTGTGGACAGGGGGCTTCCAGCCCCAGCATTTT. Its protein is CASSLWTGGFQPQHF.